These 20 T cell receptor beta chains were sequenced from one sample in a study of cytomegalovirus exposure and HLA in healthy donors. Vbeta (60) and Jbeta (13) primers were used in the PCR. This table comes from immunoSEQ multiplex PCR, and its TCRdb copy is limited to in-frame clones, with some not included. This sample has over 150,000 clones, with around four fifths found just once. The sequencing sample was made of PBMCs. All receptors derive from a woman aged 45-65 years in good health and CMV-seropositive.

The chain has TRBV6-1 and TRBJ2-3, with TRBD2 identical over 7 bases. Germline CDR1 and CDR2: MNHNS and SASEGT. V lost 6 bases and J lost 4; bases outside the gene matches: 7. The CDR3 runs to 14 residues. The DNA of the CDR3 is TGTGCCAGCAGGAGGACTAGTACCGCAGATACGCAGTATTTT. As protein: CASRRTSTADTQYF.

This clone was observed a single time. The chain recombines TRBV4-3 with TRBJ2-6; D might be TRBD1 (6 bases). Germline V gene sequence: CDR1 LGHNA, CDR2 YSLEER. The CDR3 is 16 residues long. The germline V and J ends were trimmed by 1 base and 8 bases, with 15 bases remaining between them. As DNA, the CDR3 is TGCGCCAGCAGCCAAGTCGGTAGGGGGTTACCCAACGTCCTGACTTTC. This codes for CASSQVGRGLPNVLTF.

The CDR3 spells CASSTPTGFSGNTIYF. CDR3 nucleotides: TGTGCCAGCAGCACCCCAACAGGGTTCTCTGGAAACACCATATATTTT. The rearrangement joins TRBV5-4 to TRBJ1-3, with D possibly TRBD1 on 6 matching bases. This CDR3 is built from 16 residues. The germline CDR1 and CDR2 sequences are SGHNT and YYREEE (reference sequence). V lost 4 bases and J 0 bases, leaving 14 bases between the germline ends. Filled out from reference TRBV5-4 and TRBJ1-3, the complete variable domain reads ETGVTQSPTHLIKTRGQQVTLRCSSQSGHNTVSWYQQALGQGPQFIFQYYREEENGRGNFPPRFSGLQFPNYSSELNVNALELDDSALYLCASSTPTGFSGNTIYFGEGSWLTVV.

This rearrangement joins TRBV2 to TRBJ1-3, with 7 bases identical to TRBD1. With V trimmed by 7 bases and J by 3 bases, 3 bases remained unmatched. The CDR3 extends over 13 amino acids. Germline loops: CDR1 SNHLY, CDR2 FYNNEI. CDR3 sequence: CASKRGLGNTIYF. The CDR3 bases are TGTGCCAGCAAAAGGGGGCTTGGAAACACCATATATTTT.

The V and J genes are TRBV9 and TRBJ2-3; D is unclear. Per the germline V gene, CDR1 is SGDLS and CDR2 is YYNGEE. Trimming removed 0 bases from V and 2 bases from J, with 10 bases in between. The CDR3 spans 15 residues. The CDR3 DNA is TGTGCCAGCAGCGTAGTGGGCCAATCCACAGATACGCAGTATTTT. Protein product: CASSVVGQSTDTQYF.

This clone was recorded a few times. The genes are TRBV30 and TRBJ1-6; no clear D. Germline CDR1 and CDR2: GTSNPN and SVGIG (reference sequence). V lost 4 bases, J lost 9 bases, and 13 bases lay in between. The CDR3 runs to 13 residues. Written as DNA, the CDR3 is TGTGCCTGGACGCGGTCTCGAGGTTCACCCCTCCACTTT. Translation gives CAWTRSRGSPLHF.

The CDR3 reads CAISGRSDTQYF. CDR3 nucleotides: TGTGCCATCAGTGGCAGGTCAGATACGCAGTATTTT. The rearrangement links TRBV10-3 to TRBJ2-3, with unresolved D. The germline CDR1 and CDR2 sequences are ENHRY and SYGVKD. V lost 4 bases and J lost 4, with 6 bases in between. The CDR3 is 12 residues long.

This clone has only a few counts. The V call is TRBV5-4, the J call TRBJ1-1, with D unclear. There are 14 residues in the CDR3. The V end was cut by 4 bases, the J end by 1 base, with 11 bases between. Germline V gene lookup returns CDR1 SGHNT and CDR2 YYREEE (reference sequence). CDR3 loop: CASSTPESNTEAFF. CDR3 bases: TGTGCCAGCAGCACCCCAGAATCGAACACTGAAGCTTTCTTT.

The V gene is TRBV10-3, the J gene TRBJ1-2; D may be TRBD1 (5 bases). CDR1 and CDR2 from the germline V gene are ENHRY and SYGVKD. V lost 10 bases and J 2 bases, leaving 14 bases between the germline ends. This CDR3 comprises 13 residues. CDR3 nucleotides: TGTGCCACTTCCGGGGGAGGGAACTATGGCTACACCTTC. Protein sequence: CATSGGGNYGYTF.

J is TRBJ1-6 and V is TRBV20-1; 7 bases are a match to TRBD1. V shed 5 bases and J 15 bases; nucleotides not matched to a gene: 4. CDR1 is DFQATT and CDR2 is SNEGSKA in the germline V gene (reference sequence). CDR3 length: 10 residues. The CDR3 coding sequence is TGCAGTGCTCCTACAGGGGACCTCCACTTT. As protein: CSAPTGDLHF.

The rearrangement joins TRBV6-1 to TRBJ2-7; 8 bases are a match to TRBD2. CDR1 is MNHNS, CDR2 SASEGT, per germline. V lost 4 bases to trimming and J lost 2 bases; unmatched junction nucleotides: 13. This CDR3 has 17 amino acids. CDR3 nucleotide sequence: TGTGCCAGCAGTGTTCCTCCCGGGAGGGGGAGAGCCTACGAGCAGTACTTC. It is translated as CASSVPPGRGRAYEQYF.

The chain carries TRBV7-6 and TRBJ1-5; TRBD1 matches at 7 bases. The CDR3 length is 13 residues. CDR1 and CDR2 (germline): SGHVS, FNYEAQ. V was pared by 4 bases and J by 7 bases, with 4 bases of the junction left unmatched. The CDR3 DNA sequence: TGTGCCAGCAGCTCACACAGGGGCCAGCCCCAGCATTTT. It is translated as CASSSHRGQPQHF.

The rearrangement uses TRBV9 and TRBJ2-2; D not resolved. The CDR3 extends over 12 amino acids. V was cut by 4 bases and J by 5 bases, with 6 bases left in between. The germline CDR1 and CDR2 sequences are SGDLS and YYNGEE. The CDR3 loop is CASSPQTGELFF. The CDR3 DNA follows: TGTGCCAGCAGCCCCCAAACCGGGGAGCTGTTTTTT.

The sample holds a few counts of this clone. V gene TRBV28 combines with J gene TRBJ1-2; D is unclear. Trimming cost V 11 bases and J 3 bases, with 13 bases left between them. This CDR3 is 12 amino acids long. CDR1 is MDHEN, CDR2 SYDVKM, per germline. The CDR3 spells CACVTPDYGYTF. CDR3 nucleotides: TGTGCCTGCGTTACCCCGGACTATGGCTACACCTTC.

The chain links TRBV6-5 to TRBJ2-1; D is possibly TRBD1 (6 bases). The CDR3 runs 13 residues. Germline CDR1 reads MNHEY; CDR2 reads SVGAGI. V dropped 6 bases and J dropped 10 bases, with 16 bases sitting between them. This CDR3 is CASRQGVASEQFF. The DNA of the CDR3 is TGTGCCAGCAGACAGGGAGTTGCAAGCGAGCAGTTCTTC.

V and J are TRBV6-1 and TRBJ2-7; tentatively, D is TRBD2 (5 bases). This CDR3 has 14 amino acids. The V gene lost 4 bases and the J gene lost 5 bases, with 15 bases spanning the gap. Germline CDR1 is MNHNS and CDR2 is SASEGT. For the CDR3, the DNA is TGTGCCAGCAGTGGGACTCTGTCCCGGAACGAGCAGTACTTC. It codes for CASSGTLSRNEQYF.

The chain couples TRBV15 to TRBJ2-7, with D unresolved. Germline CDR1 and CDR2: LNHNV and YYDKDF (reference sequence). The CDR3 runs to 13 residues. Trimming removed 0 bases from V and 3 bases from J, with 6 bases in between. CDR3 residues: CATSRDRNYEQYF. The CDR3 coding sequence is TGTGCCACCAGCAGAGACAGGAACTACGAGCAGTACTTC.

The chain employs TRBV15 and TRBJ2-5; no reliable D call. In germline, CDR1 is LNHNV, CDR2 YYDKDF (reference sequence). V lost 0 bases and J lost 5, with 7 bases in between. The CDR3 has 13 amino acids. The CDR3 is CATSRDRWETQYF. The CDR3, as DNA: TGTGCCACCAGCAGAGACCGGTGGGAGACCCAGTACTTC.

The chain joins TRBV5-1 to TRBJ2-7; TRBD2 matches at 11 bases. The CDR3 is 15 residues long. Germline V lookup: CDR1 SGHRS, CDR2 YFSETQ. With 4 bases clipped from V and 4 bases from J, the junction kept 7 bases outside the gene matches. CDR3 sequence (DNA): TGCGCCAGCAGCATCCGACTAGCGGGATTTTACGAGCAGTACTTC. This codes for CASSIRLAGFYEQYF. Combining the CDR3 with reference TRBV5-1 and TRBJ2-7 gives the whole variable domain KAGVTQTPRYLIKTRGQQVTLSCSPISGHRSVSWYQQTPGQGLQFLFEYFSETQRNKGNFPGRFSGRQFSNSRSEMNVSTLELGDSALYLCASSIRLAGFYEQYFGPGTRLTVT.

V usage is TRBV5-4 and J usage is TRBJ2-5, with 9 bases matching TRBD1. Per the germline V gene, CDR1 is SGHNT and CDR2 is YYREEE (reference sequence). This CDR3 region has 15 residues. Trimming took 1 base from V and 7 from J; bases not matched to a gene: 8. The CDR3 is CASSLQQGAIGTQYF. DNA for the CDR3: TGTGCCAGCAGCTTGCAACAGGGGGCTATAGGGACCCAGTACTTC.